This TCR beta chain was obtained from a study of Tregs in tolerant kidney transplant recipients (dated by TCRdb to between 2017 and 2020). Turning to the overall study: The study used TCRbeta sequencing to identify donor-specific regulatory T cells before combined kidney and bone marrow transplantation, then tracked those cells after transplant. Overall study results and their limits: For some patients, the PCR primers changed as time went on, which meant samples from those patients could not be compared with one another at the nucleotide level. The study was constrained by small patient numbers, and validation of the findings is required in larger populations and under other immunosuppression protocols. Expanding Tregs with activated donor B cells appeared to identify the most biologically relevant and donor-specific TCRbeta repertoire. In tolerant patients, donor-specific Tregs expanded more than Tregs overall, which suggests antigen-driven rather than nonspecific expansion. Biological reproducibility was not examined directly, but technical replication error appeared to be minimal.

Related donors were used in the transplants with nonmyeloablative bone marrow transplantation, and mixed chimerism was transient in the human trials. Unstimulated Tregs (CD4+CD25+CD127-), CD4+ non-Tregs (CD4+CD25-), CD4 and CD8 cells were FACS-sorted from thawed PBMCs. Patients were a few combined kidney and bone marrow transplant recipients from the ITN036ST trial, and only these trial subjects had samples available. Healthy control blood was processed by Ficoll density gradient to PBMCs and cryopreserved; patient PBMCs were collected before and after transplant. Relative to germline, V is missing 0 bases and J is missing 6 bases, with 7 bases of the junction outside any gene match. The germline V gene (reference sequence) provides CDR1 MNHNY and CDR2 SVGAGI. The CDR3 spans 15 residues, from the cysteine through the phenylalanine. Just the 45-base CDR3 DNA is kept, in frame starting at base 1. For TCRbeta CDR3 sequencing, genomic DNA from the sorted cells was extracted using the QIAGEN DNeasy Blood and Tissue Kit. High-throughput TCRbeta CDR3 sequencing, including PCR amplification with bias correction and internal controls, was performed commercially through immunoSEQ. On the authors' methods: Unique productive TCRbeta sequences were defined by CDR3 nucleotide sequence where primers matched, and otherwise by CDR3 amino acid sequence together with Vbeta and Jbeta genes. To correct sorting error, sequences shared between sorted populations at a frequency ratio of 2:1 or less were removed; the rest were assigned to the higher population. Sequences were defined as donor-reactive when expanded at least 5-fold in CFSE-low cells versus unstimulated cells and present at a frequency of at least 0.01% in CFSE-low cells. Jensen-Shannon divergence calculated on the top 100 TCRbeta sequences ranked by frequency was used to measure repertoire divergence. For samples with multiple sequencing runs, sorting error was corrected in each run separately before the runs were combined. TCRdb re-hosts the immuneACCESS table, in-frame sequences only. Its copies lack some clones; in the studies checked, an unresolved V gene accounts for under half of them, and the cause for the rest is not known. V, J and clone size were drawn from that table, and D and trimming were deduced from the DNA. Here the sample has tens of thousands of clones; roughly 93% occur a single time. Of the sample, more than 1.5% falls within the top ten clones.

Comment on this clone: Which antigen it targets is not known. Base qualities were left out, and no much larger clone turns up one base away.

This sequence was found in a human patient who received a combined kidney and bone marrow transplant. Following a transplant, a fraction of the T cells may be traceable to the graft donor. The rearrangement joined TRBV6-6 to TRBJ1-2; 7 bases in between match TRBD1. Sequencing used CD4+ T cells from blood (PBMCs), obtained 12 months after the transplant. The nucleotides read TGTGCCAGCAGTTACTCGACAGGGAGTATTGATGGCTACACCTTC. This yields the protein CASSYSTGSIDGYTF.